The 15 T cell receptor beta chains below all came from one sample that was sequenced in a study of OX40 agonist ivuxolimab in advanced cancers. Some clones are missing from TCRdb's copy, which holds only in-frame ones; the method was immunoSEQ multiplex PCR. The sample shows roughly 80,000 clones, 85% to 95% of them seen only once. Sequenced material: CD4+ or CD8+ T cells sorted from blood, taken in a trial of the OX40 agonist ivuxolimab. The receptors originated from an adult with an advanced solid tumor such as melanoma, head and neck, liver or kidney cancer.

This sequence joins TRBV27 and TRBJ2-1, with 9 bases lining up with TRBD1. CDR1 and CDR2 (germline): MNHEY, SMNVEV (reference sequence). This CDR3 is built from 15 residues. V was pared by 6 bases and J by 3 bases, with 6 bases of the junction left unmatched. CDR3: CASRQGADYYNEQFF. The CDR3 nucleotides read TGTGCCAGCAGACAGGGGGCGGATTACTACAATGAGCAGTTCTTC.

The rearrangement joins TRBV28 to TRBJ2-6; D is undetermined. This CDR3 is 13 amino acids long. Trimming pared 8 bases from V and 0 bases from J, leaving 5 bases between. Germline values: CDR1 MDHEN, CDR2 SYDVKM. CDR3: CASSGSGANVLTF. Here the CDR3 DNA reads TGTGCCAGCTCAGGCTCTGGGGCCAACGTCCTGACTTTC.

The V and J genes are TRBV20-1 and TRBJ1-4; possible D gene TRBD1, 5 bases. The ends were cut back, 6 bases at V and 10 bases at J, with 12 bases in the middle. Looked up from germline, CDR1 is DFQATT and CDR2 is SNEGSKA (reference sequence). CDR3 length: 11 residues. The CDR3 here is CSAQAKGKLFF. The CDR3 nucleotides are TGCAGTGCACAGGCCAAGGGAAAACTGTTTTTT.

J is TRBJ2-7 and V is TRBV14; TRBD2 matches 7 bases. The trim removed 3 bases at V and 0 bases at J, leaving 11 bases unmatched. This CDR3 has 17 residues. Germline lookup yields CDR1 SGHDN and CDR2 FVKESK. The CDR3 coding sequence is TGTGCCAGCAGCCAGGCTCCCTGGGGCGGGGGCTCCTACGAGCAGTACTTC. Protein product: CASSQAPWGGGSYEQYF.

The genes are TRBV6-5 and TRBJ1-5; 7 nucleotides match TRBD1. The CDR3 sequence is 13 residues long. J gave up 2 bases and V 8 bases, and 3 bases lay outside the gene matches. Per the germline V gene, CDR1 is MNHEY and CDR2 is SVGAGI. As DNA, the CDR3 is TGTGCCAGCCGCCAGGGGGGCAATCAGCCCCAGCATTTT. It codes for CASRQGGNQPQHF.

The chain links TRBV9 to TRBJ2-1; TRBD2 is a possible D gene (6 bases). V was clipped by 3 bases and J by 4 bases, with 11 bases between them. CDR1 is SGDLS and CDR2 is YYNGEE in the germline V gene. The CDR3 totals 14 residues. CDR3 residues: CASSGRDLYNEQFF. The CDR3 DNA reads TGTGCCAGCAGCGGCCGGGACTTATACAATGAGCAGTTCTTC.

This clone was found once. This chain connects TRBV28 to TRBJ1-1, with D possibly matching TRBD1 (5 bases). The CDR3 is 15 amino acids. Trimming removed 4 bases from V and 1 base from J, with 13 bases in between. Germline CDR1 is MDHEN and CDR2 is SYDVKM. Written as DNA, the CDR3 is TGTGCCAGCAGTTCCGGGGGGTACAGGAACACTGAAGCTTTCTTT. This codes for CASSSGGYRNTEAFF.

J is TRBJ2-7 and V is TRBV18; TRBD1 agrees at 7 bases. Germline loops: CDR1 KGHSH, CDR2 LQKENI. V lost 2 bases to trimming and J lost 4 bases; unmatched junction nucleotides: 5. The CDR3 has 14 residues. DNA of the CDR3: TGTGCCAGCTCACCAGTAACAGGGGAATACGAGCAGTACTTC. The encoded protein is CASSPVTGEYEQYF.

The chain employs TRBV6-5 and TRBJ2-6, with D maybe TRBD2 (5 bases). Germline loops: CDR1 MNHEY, CDR2 SVGAGI. The V and J ends lost 11 bases and 2 bases respectively, with 10 bases between them. This CDR3 is built from 13 residues. CDR3 amino acids: CAHGVTGANVLTF. The DNA of the CDR3 is TGTGCCCACGGGGTGACTGGGGCCAACGTCCTGACTTTC.

This rearrangement joins TRBV7-2 to TRBJ1-2; no clear D. Trimming cost V 5 bases and J 2 bases, with 12 bases left between them. Looked up from germline, CDR1 is SGHTA and CDR2 is FQGNSA. The CDR3 has 14 residues. For the CDR3, the DNA is TGTGCCAGCAGCCCAAACACGGGCAACTATGGCTACACCTTC. Amino acid sequence: CASSPNTGNYGYTF.

This chain connects TRBV18 to TRBJ1-1; D call uncertain. Trimming removed 2 bases at V and 3 bases at J, with 7 bases between. CDR1 KGHSH and CDR2 LQKENI come from the germline V gene. This CDR3 is 13 amino acids long. CDR3 sequence reads: CASSPTVDTEAFF. The DNA for the CDR3 is TGTGCCAGCTCACCAACGGTTGACACTGAAGCTTTCTTT.

This clone was observed a single time. The chain uses TRBV7-2 and TRBJ2-1, with D unclear. This CDR3 spans 13 amino acids. Deletions cut 6 bases from V and 4 bases from J, with 10 bases between. Germline CDR1 is SGHTA and CDR2 is FQGNSA. As DNA, the CDR3 is TGTGCCAGCAGTTTAAGCCAGTACAATGAGCAGTTCTTC. This translates into CASSLSQYNEQFF.

V and J are TRBV27 and TRBJ2-1; D is perhaps TRBD1 (5 bases). This CDR3 region has 9 residues. Germline V gene sequence: CDR1 MNHEY, CDR2 SMNVEV (reference sequence). For the CDR3, the DNA is TGTGTCACAGGCCGTGAGCAGTTCTTC. This translates into CVTGREQFF.

The rearrangement uses TRBV6-5 and TRBJ2-1, with a possible D match to TRBD1 (5 bases). This CDR3 contains 15 residues. Germline CDR1 MNHEY, CDR2 SVGAGI. V dropped 6 bases and J dropped 6 bases, with 18 bases sitting between them. CDR3 in DNA: TGTGCCAGCAGACGGGTAGGGGCCAGTCTCAATGAGCAGTTCTTC. Encoded protein: CASRRVGASLNEQFF.

The chain is built from TRBV6-5 and TRBJ1-6; the D is unclear. The CDR3 runs to 14 residues. Germline-derived CDR1 and CDR2 are MNHEY and SVGAGI. V lost 6 bases and J 7 bases, leaving 13 bases between the germline ends. CDR3 nucleotide sequence: TGTGCCAGCAGCCCAAACCCACAGAATTCACCCCTCCACTTT. Its protein is CASSPNPQNSPLHF.